This T cell receptor beta chain stems from a study of T cell repertoires in cytomegalovirus infection (dated by TCRdb to between 2017 and 2020). Notes on the research overall: Alongside well-studied HLA-B-restricted epitopes, the peptide stimulations were aimed at recently identified HLA-C-restricted CMV epitopes, whose presentation resists viral immunomodulation. The HLA type of each donor mattered for the analysis, because public TCR beta signatures pointed to carriage of CMV infection along with the matching HLA type. Study-level results and caveats: In the ex vivo response, HLA-C-restricted CMV-specific TCR beta clonotypes were dominant, and in two of eight donors the single most frequent clonotype came from this HLA-C-restricted group. In both this cohort and an independent cohort of several hundred donors, the cumulative frequency of public TCR beta family members distinguished carriers of CMV infection plus the relevant HLA type.

This clonotype was seen a few times. Its antigen remains unidentified. The input lacks base qualities; no much larger clone sits a single base away. This sample was sequenced with an Illumina HiSeq 1500. TCRdb handled the public reads itself, with Q25 trimming in fastp and clone calling in MiXCR, and kept productive beta chains. Rows with a matching CDR3 protein are joined into one entry that keeps the most common DNA and genes. The sample records about 480,000 distinct CDR3 sequences, 25% to 35% of which are singletons. The leading ten clones occupy around a sixth of the sample. The treatment or condition label, as the study defines it: in vitro stimulation with specific CMV peptide epitopes to enrich CMV-specific T cells. CDR1 and CDR2 were assigned from the germline V gene as SGHTA and FQGNSA. V and J lose 5 bases and 0 bases, and a span of 12 bases separates them. The CDR3 sequence holds 15 residues, the cysteine and phenylalanine included. CDR3 DNA is the only sequence kept; it has 45 bases, read in frame from the first base.

The input for sequencing was cultured PBMCs, taken from culture after CMV antigen stimulation. This TCR was recovered from a human donor in good health (CMV status not recorded). Some clones in this sample may be carry-over from other donors' samples. The sequence joins TRBV7-2 to TRBJ2-3; TRBD2 is perhaps the D gene, given 5 matching bases. CDR3 reads: CASSPAGVSTDTQYF. The DNA is TGTGCCAGCAGCCCGGCGGGCGTAAGCACAGATACGCAGTATTTT.